This T cell receptor beta chain originates from a study of cytomegalovirus exposure and HLA in healthy donors. General study points: Highest at DRB1 and lowest at HLA-C, TCR association rates differed among HLA loci in a later analysis. TCR beta V- and J-gene trimming, according to a later analysis, was linked to a missense DCLRE1C variant. Cytomegalovirus-associated status was assigned to about 180 TCR beta chains.

Germline loops: CDR1 SGHTS, CDR2 YDEGEE. Losses at the gene ends were 5 bases for V and 9 bases for J; bases not matched to a gene: 5. CDR3 length: 13 residues. Concerning this clone: The antigen is unknown.

The PCR ran on 60 Vbeta and 13 Jbeta primers. Authors' data handling: There were around 80 million unique TCR beta chains by a later count, and approximately 12 million of them were shared. Here immunoSEQ multiplex PCR was the method, and the copy in TCRdb shows in-frame clones only, minus some. V, J and clone size derive from that table, while D and trimming were established from the DNA sequence. The table records around 200,000 clones, over 80% of them present only once. V and J are TRBV5-8 and TRBJ2-3; TRBD2 aligns across 11 bases. Specimen: PBMCs. This receptor was taken from a man aged 50 or older in good health and CMV-seronegative. CDR3 sequence reads: CASRISGGATQYF. The CDR3 nucleotides read TGTGCCAGCAGGATTAGCGGGGGGGCAACGCAGTATTTT.